Listed below are T cell receptor beta chains from one sample, sequenced in a study of blood T cell repertoires in COVID-19. Some clones are missing from TCRdb's copy, which holds only in-frame ones; the method was immunoSEQ multiplex PCR. The data hold roughly 200,000 clones, with 83% observed a single time. The source material was peripheral blood. These receptors came from a woman between 25 and 40 years old with COVID-19, enrolled during active disease. Each CDR3 is given with its conserved first and last residue. A D gene is named only where the DNA matches it firmly. The listing skips clone size in some rows; elsewhere it reads once, few, many or a size class.

.,TRBV10-3,TRBJ1-1,.,CAIGLGGTEAFF,TGTGCCATCGGCCTCGGGGGGACTGAAGCTTTCTTT
.,TRBV11-3,TRBJ1-1,.,CASAQGGTEAFF,TGTGCCAGTGCTCAGGGCGGCACTGAAGCTTTCTTT
.,TRBV29-1,TRBJ2-7,.,CSVVGLLYEQYF,TGCAGCGTTGTAGGACTGCTCTACGAGCAGTACTTC
.,TRBV7-9,TRBJ2-5,.,CASSTGQTQYF,TGTGCCAGCAGTACAGGACAGACCCAGTACTTC
.,TRBV4-3,TRBJ2-2,TRBD1,CASSPGQGVGGELFF,TGCGCCAGCAGCCCAGGACAGGGGGTCGGCGGGGAGCTGTTTTTT
.,TRBV30,TRBJ2-7,.,CAWSPPGGAYEQYF,TGTGCCTGGAGTCCTCCCGGCGGAGCCTACGAGCAGTACTTC
.,TRBV7-9,TRBJ1-2,TRBD1,CASSPDLDRNYGYTF,TGTGCCAGCAGCCCCGACTTGGACAGGAACTATGGCTACACCTTC
once,TRBV4-3,TRBJ2-7,.,CASSHYARDEQYF,TGCGCCAGCAGCCATTACGCCAGGGACGAGCAGTACTTC
.,TRBV5-5,TRBJ1-1,.,CASSPTVMNTEAFF,TGTGCCAGCAGCCCGACAGTGATGAACACTGAAGCTTTCTTT
.,TRBV10-3,TRBJ2-1,TRBD2,CAISVLAGEDNEQFF,TGTGCCATCAGTGTCCTAGCGGGAGAGGACAATGAGCAGTTCTTC
once,TRBV4-3,TRBJ2-1,TRBD2,CASSQEPAGVYNEQFF,TGCGCCAGCAGCCAAGAGCCAGCGGGAGTTTACAATGAGCAGTTCTTC
.,TRBV27,TRBJ2-5,.,CASSFGGEGGETQYF,TGTGCCAGCAGTTTCGGTGGGGAGGGGGGTGAGACCCAGTACTTC
once,TRBV5-1,TRBJ2-1,.,CASSTGRNEQFF,TGCGCCAGCAGCACGGGGAGGAATGAGCAGTTCTTC
.,TRBV2,TRBJ1-1,.,CASRGRGGRNTEAFF,TGTGCCAGCAGGGGTCGGGGGGGGAGGAACACTGAAGCTTTCTTT
.,TRBV5-6,TRBJ1-1,.,CASSSVELGGRLNTEAFF,TGTGCCAGCAGCTCAGTAGAGTTGGGAGGGCGTTTGAACACTGAAGCTTTCTTT
.,TRBV6-6,TRBJ2-3,.,CASTYGGGLTDTQYF,TGTGCCAGCACCTACGGCGGGGGCCTTACAGATACGCAGTATTTT
once,TRBV11-3,TRBJ2-7,TRBD1,CASSFAGGASYEQYF,TGTGCCAGCAGCTTCGCAGGGGGCGCTTCCTACGAGCAGTACTTC
few,TRBV27,TRBJ1-4,.,CASSLYNEKLFF,TGTGCCAGCAGTCTCTATAATGAAAAACTGTTTTTT